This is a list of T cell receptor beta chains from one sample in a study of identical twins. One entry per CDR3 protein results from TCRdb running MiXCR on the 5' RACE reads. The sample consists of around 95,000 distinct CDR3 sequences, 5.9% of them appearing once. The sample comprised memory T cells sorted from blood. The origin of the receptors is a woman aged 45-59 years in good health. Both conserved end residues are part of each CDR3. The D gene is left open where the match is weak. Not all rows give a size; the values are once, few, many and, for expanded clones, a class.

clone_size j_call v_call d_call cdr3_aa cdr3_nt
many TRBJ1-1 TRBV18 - CASSPPGGRTEAFF TGTGCCAGCTCACCACCCGGAGGGAGGACTGAAGCTTTCTTT
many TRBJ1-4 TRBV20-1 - CSARDLLGVRREKLFF TGCAGTGCTAGAGATCTTCTGGGCGTTCGGCGTGAAAAACTGTTTTTT
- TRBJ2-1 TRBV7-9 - CASSPILGEQFF TGTGCCAGCAGCCCAATCCTCGGGGAGCAGTTCTTC
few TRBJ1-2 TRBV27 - CASSLGGYGGYTF TGTGCCAGCAGTTTGGGGGGGTACGGTGGCTACACCTTC
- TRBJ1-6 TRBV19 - CASSPDRYNSPLHF TGTGCCAGTAGCCCGGACAGATATAATTCACCCCTCCACTTT
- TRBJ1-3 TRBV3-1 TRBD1 CASSQLRGQSGNTIYF TGTGCCAGCAGCCAACTCAGGGGGCAATCTGGAAACACCATATATTTT
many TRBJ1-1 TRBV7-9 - CASLDGAKATEAFF TGTGCCAGCTTGGATGGGGCCAAGGCCACTGAAGCTTTCTTT
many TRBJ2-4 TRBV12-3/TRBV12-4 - CASSPQHQGAKNIQYF TGTGCCAGCAGTCCACAACACCAGGGAGCCAAAAACATTCAGTACTTC
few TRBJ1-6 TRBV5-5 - CASSLGGAASSPLHF TGTGCCAGCAGCTTGGGGGGTGCGGCCTCTTCACCCCTCCACTTT
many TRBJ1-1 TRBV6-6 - CASSLDREAFF TGTGCCAGCAGTCTCGACAGAGAAGCTTTCTTT
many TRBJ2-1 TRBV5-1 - CASSEPPGHNEQFF TGCGCCAGCAGCGAGCCACCGGGCCACAATGAGCAGTTCTTC
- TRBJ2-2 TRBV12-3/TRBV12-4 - CASSFASGTQTGELFF TGTGCCAGCAGTTTTGCTAGTGGGACTCAGACCGGGGAGCTGTTTTTT
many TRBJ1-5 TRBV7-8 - CASSLAFGGYSNQPQHF TGTGCCAGCAGCTTAGCGTTCGGCGGATATAGCAATCAGCCCCAGCATTTT
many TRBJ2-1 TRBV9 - CASSVGSSYNEQFF TGTGCCAGCAGCGTGGGTAGCTCCTACAATGAGCAGTTCTTC
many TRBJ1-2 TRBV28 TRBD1 CASSLTAGGRLGYTF TGTGCCAGCAGTTTAACCGCAGGGGGGCGGCTTGGCTACACCTTC
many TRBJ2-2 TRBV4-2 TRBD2 CASSQDPPGLGGAGELFF TGTGCCAGCAGCCAAGATCCCCCTGGACTAGGAGGCGCCGGGGAGCTGTTTTTT
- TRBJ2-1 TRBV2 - CASSGTDTEQFF TGTGCCAGCAGTGGGACAGACACTGAGCAGTTCTTC
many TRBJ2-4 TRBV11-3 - CASSIVGWGVPAKNIQYF TGTGCCAGCAGCATAGTGGGATGGGGAGTTCCAGCCAAAAACATTCAGTACTTC
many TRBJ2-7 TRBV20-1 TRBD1 CSASPPTGLYEQYF TGCAGTGCTAGTCCCCCGACAGGGCTCTACGAGCAGTACTTC
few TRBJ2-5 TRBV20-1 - CSARRGEGLTAETQYF TGCAGTGCCCGAAGGGGGGAGGGCCTAACAGCGGAGACCCAGTACTTC
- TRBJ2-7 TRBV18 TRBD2 CASSRGTSGRNEQYF TGTGCCAGCTCACGCGGGACTAGCGGGAGAAACGAGCAGTACTTC
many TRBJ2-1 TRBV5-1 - CASSFSGGRGEQFF TGCGCCAGCAGCTTCTCGGGGGGCCGGGGTGAGCAGTTCTTC
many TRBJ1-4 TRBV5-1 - CASSPRAREEKLFF TGCGCCAGCAGCCCCCGGGCCAGAGAGGAAAAACTGTTTTTT
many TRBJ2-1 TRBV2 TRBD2 CATETSGNYNEQFF TGTGCCACCGAGACTAGCGGGAACTACAATGAGCAGTTCTTC
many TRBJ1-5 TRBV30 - CAWSGPQWGRRNQPQHF TGTGCCTGGAGTGGACCTCAGTGGGGGCGACGCAATCAGCCCCAGCATTTT
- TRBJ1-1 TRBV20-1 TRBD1 CSARAKRGGQMNTEAFF TGCAGTGCTAGAGCAAAACGGGGGGGACAGATGAACACTGAAGCTTTCTTT
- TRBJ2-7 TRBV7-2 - CASSLVGGGSYEQYF TGTGCCAGCAGCTTAGTGGGAGGTGGCTCCTACGAGCAGTACTTC
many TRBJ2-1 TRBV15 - CATSRFRALNEQFF TGTGCCACCAGCAGATTCCGGGCCCTCAATGAGCAGTTCTTC
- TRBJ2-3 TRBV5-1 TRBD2 CASSLGTSRGTDTQYF TGCGCCAGCAGCTTGGGGACTAGCCGGGGCACAGATACGCAGTATTTT
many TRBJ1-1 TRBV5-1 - CASSFREGTEAFF TGCGCCAGCAGCTTTCGGGAGGGCACTGAAGCTTTCTTT
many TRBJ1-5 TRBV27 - CASRPTGGTQPQHF TGTGCCAGCAGACCGACTGGGGGGACTCAGCCCCAGCATTTT
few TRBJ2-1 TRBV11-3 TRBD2 CASSLVLAERLVDEQFF TGTGCCAGCAGCTTAGTACTAGCGGAGAGACTGGTGGATGAGCAGTTCTTC
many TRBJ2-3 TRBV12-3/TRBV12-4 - CASSFSMAGDTQYF TGTGCCAGCAGTTTTAGTATGGCCGGTGATACGCAGTATTTT
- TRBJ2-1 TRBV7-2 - CASSYYSGRNNEQFF TGTGCCAGCAGCTACTACTCCGGACGGAACAATGAGCAGTTCTTC
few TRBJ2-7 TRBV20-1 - CSARDNSYEQYF TGCAGTGCTAGAGACAACTCCTACGAGCAGTACTTC
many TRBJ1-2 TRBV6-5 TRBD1 CASSYRQGGGYTF TGTGCCAGCAGTTACCGACAGGGGGGGGGCTACACCTTC
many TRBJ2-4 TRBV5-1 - CASSLEGNGRPDIQYF TGCGCCAGCAGCTTGGAGGGGAATGGTCGGCCAGACATTCAGTACTTC
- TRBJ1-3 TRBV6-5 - CASSYSGRGYGNTIYF TGTGCCAGCAGTTACTCGGGACGAGGGTATGGAAACACCATATATTTT
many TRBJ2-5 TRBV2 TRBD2 CASSEGSSGGTQYF TGTGCCAGCAGTGAAGGGTCTAGCGGTGGGACCCAGTACTTC
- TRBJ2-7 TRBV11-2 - CASSATSGEQYF TGTGCCAGCAGCGCTACGTCTGGCGAGCAGTACTTC